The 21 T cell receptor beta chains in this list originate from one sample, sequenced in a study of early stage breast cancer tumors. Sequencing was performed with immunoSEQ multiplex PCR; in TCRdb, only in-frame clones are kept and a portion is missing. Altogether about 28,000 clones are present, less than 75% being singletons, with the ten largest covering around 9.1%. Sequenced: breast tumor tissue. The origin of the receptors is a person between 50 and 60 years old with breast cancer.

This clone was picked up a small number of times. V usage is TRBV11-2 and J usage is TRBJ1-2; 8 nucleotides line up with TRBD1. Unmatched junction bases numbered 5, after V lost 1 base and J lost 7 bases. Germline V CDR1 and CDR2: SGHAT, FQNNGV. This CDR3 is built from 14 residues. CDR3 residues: CASSLAGQVFGYTF. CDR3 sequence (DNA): TGTGCCAGCAGCTTAGCGGGACAGGTTTTTGGCTACACCTTC. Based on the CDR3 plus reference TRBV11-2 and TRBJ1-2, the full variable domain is EAGVAQSPRYKIIEKRQSVAFWCNPISGHATLYWYQQILGQGPKLLIQFQNNGVVDDSQLPKDRFSAERLKGVDSTLKIQPAKLEDSAVYLCASSLAGQVFGYTFGSGTRLTVV.

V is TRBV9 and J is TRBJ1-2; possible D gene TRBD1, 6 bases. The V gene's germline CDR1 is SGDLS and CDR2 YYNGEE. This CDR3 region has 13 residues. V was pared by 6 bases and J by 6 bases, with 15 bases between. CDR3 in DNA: TGTGCCAGCACCCTCGGGACAAGGGATGGCTACACCTTC. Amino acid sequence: CASTLGTRDGYTF.

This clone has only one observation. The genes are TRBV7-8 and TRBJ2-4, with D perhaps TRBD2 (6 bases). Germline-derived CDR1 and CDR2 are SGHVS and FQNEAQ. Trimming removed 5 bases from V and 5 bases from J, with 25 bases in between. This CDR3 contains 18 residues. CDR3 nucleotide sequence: TGTGCCAGCAGCCAAGGGTGGGGGTCCGAGGAGGGTGAAAACATTCAGTACTTC. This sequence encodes CASSQGWGSEEGENIQYF.

The CDR3 sequence: CAISIRGSNTEAFF. The DNA for the CDR3 is TGTGCCATCAGTATTAGGGGTTCGAACACTGAAGCTTTCTTT. V and J are TRBV10-3 and TRBJ1-1; possibly TRBD1 for D (5 bases). The CDR3 is 14 residues long. V was trimmed by 5 bases and J by 1 base, leaving 11 bases between them. Germline CDR1 reads ENHRY; CDR2 reads SYGVKD.

The CDR3: CASSLGLAGAETQYF. The CDR3 nucleotides are TGTGCCAGCAGCTTGGGACTAGCGGGAGCTGAGACCCAGTACTTC. The chain uses TRBV11-2 and TRBJ2-5; the match to TRBD2 covers 14 bases. J was trimmed by 5 bases and V by 3 bases; bases with no gene match: 2. The CDR3 extends over 15 amino acids. The germline V gene has CDR1 SGHAT and CDR2 FQNNGV.

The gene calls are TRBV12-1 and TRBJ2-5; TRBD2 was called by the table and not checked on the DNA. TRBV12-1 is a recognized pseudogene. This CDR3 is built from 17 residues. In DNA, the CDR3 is TGTGCCAGCAGCTTTGAAGGGACTAGCGGAGTCCAAGAGACCCAGTACTTC. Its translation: CASSFEGTSGVQETQYF.

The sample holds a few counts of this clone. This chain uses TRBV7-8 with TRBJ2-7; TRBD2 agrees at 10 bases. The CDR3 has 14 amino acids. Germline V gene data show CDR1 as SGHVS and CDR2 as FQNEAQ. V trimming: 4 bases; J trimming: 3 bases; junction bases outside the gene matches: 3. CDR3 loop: CASSSLAGVYEQYF. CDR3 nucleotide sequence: TGTGCCAGCAGCTCTCTAGCGGGGGTCTACGAGCAGTACTTC.

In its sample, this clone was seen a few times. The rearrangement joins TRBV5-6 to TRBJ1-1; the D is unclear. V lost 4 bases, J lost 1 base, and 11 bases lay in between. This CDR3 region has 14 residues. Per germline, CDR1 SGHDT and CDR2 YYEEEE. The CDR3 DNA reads TGTGCCAGCAGCGGGCCCCGCCGGAACACTGAAGCTTTCTTT. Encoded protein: CASSGPRRNTEAFF.

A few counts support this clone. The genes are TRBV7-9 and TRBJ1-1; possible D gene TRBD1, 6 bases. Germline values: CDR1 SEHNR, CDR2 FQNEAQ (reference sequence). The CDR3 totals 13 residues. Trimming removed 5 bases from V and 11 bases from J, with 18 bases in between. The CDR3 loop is CASSLSTGPWAFF. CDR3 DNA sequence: TGTGCCAGCAGCCTTTCGACAGGTCCTTGGGCTTTCTTT.

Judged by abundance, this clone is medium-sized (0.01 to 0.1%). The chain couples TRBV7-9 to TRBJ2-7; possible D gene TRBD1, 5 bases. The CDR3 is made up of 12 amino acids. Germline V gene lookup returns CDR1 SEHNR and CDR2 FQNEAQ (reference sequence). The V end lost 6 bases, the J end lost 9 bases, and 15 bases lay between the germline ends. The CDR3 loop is CASRPIQGWQYF. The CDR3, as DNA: TGTGCCAGCAGGCCAATCCAGGGCTGGCAGTACTTC.

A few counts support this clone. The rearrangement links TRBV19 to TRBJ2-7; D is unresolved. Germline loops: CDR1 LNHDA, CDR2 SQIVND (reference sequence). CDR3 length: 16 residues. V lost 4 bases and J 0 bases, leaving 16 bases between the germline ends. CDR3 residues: CASSTRRSLASYEQYF. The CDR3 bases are TGTGCCAGTAGTACCCGCCGCAGTTTGGCCTCCTACGAGCAGTACTTC.

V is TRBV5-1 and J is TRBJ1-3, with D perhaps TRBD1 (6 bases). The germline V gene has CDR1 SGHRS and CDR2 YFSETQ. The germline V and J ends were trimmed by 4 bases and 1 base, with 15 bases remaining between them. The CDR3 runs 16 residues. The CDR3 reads CASSAQQGGSGNTIYF. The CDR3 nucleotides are TGCGCCAGCAGCGCCCAACAGGGAGGATCTGGAAACACCATATATTTT.

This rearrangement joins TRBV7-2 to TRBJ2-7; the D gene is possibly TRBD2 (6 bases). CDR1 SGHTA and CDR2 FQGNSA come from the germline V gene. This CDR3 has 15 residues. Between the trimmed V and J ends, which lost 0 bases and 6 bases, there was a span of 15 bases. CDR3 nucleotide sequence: TGTGCCAGCAGCTTAGCGGGAGGAAAAGGGGTCGAGCAGTACTTC. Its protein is CASSLAGGKGVEQYF.

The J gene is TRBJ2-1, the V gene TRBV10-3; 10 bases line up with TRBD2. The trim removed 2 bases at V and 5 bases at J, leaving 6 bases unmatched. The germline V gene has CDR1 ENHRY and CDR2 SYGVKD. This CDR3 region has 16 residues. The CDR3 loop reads CAISEPSGRANNEQFF. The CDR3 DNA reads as TGTGCCATCAGTGAGCCCAGCGGGAGGGCCAACAATGAGCAGTTCTTC.

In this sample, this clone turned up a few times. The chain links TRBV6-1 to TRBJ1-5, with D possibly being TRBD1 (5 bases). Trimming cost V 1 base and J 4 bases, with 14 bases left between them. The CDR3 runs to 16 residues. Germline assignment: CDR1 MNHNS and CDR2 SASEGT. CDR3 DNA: TGTGCCAGCAGTGAAGGAAGAGGGGTCGGAAATCAGCCCCAGCATTTT. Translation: CASSEGRGVGNQPQHF.

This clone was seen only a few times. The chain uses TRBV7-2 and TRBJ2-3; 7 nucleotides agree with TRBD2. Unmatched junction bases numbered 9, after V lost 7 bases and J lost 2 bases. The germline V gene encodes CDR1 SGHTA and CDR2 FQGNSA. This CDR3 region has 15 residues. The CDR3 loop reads CASTWDGRATDTQYF. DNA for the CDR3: TGTGCCAGCACCTGGGATGGGAGGGCCACAGATACGCAGTATTTT.

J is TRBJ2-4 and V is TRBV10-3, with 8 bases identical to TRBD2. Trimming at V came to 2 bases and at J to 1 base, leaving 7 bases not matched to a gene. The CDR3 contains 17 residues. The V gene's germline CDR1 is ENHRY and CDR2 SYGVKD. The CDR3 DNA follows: TGTGCCATCAGTGAGCCTTTAGCGGGACGGGCCAAAAACATTCAGTACTTC. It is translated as CAISEPLAGRAKNIQYF.

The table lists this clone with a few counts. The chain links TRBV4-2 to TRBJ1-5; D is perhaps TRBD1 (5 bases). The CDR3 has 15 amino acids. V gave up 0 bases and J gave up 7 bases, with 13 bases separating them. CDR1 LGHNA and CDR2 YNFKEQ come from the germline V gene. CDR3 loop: CASSQDLGARQPQHF. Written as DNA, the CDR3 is TGTGCCAGCAGCCAAGACCTCGGGGCGCGGCAGCCCCAGCATTTT.

CDR3 region: CASSPGPSGASSYNEQFF. CDR3 in DNA: TGTGCCAGCTCACCAGGGCCTAGCGGGGCTAGCTCCTACAATGAGCAGTTCTTC. This chain joins TRBV18 and TRBJ2-1; 9 positions match TRBD2. There are 18 residues in the CDR3. J was trimmed by 0 bases and V by 2 bases; bases with no gene match: 8. The V gene's germline CDR1 is KGHSH and CDR2 LQKENI.

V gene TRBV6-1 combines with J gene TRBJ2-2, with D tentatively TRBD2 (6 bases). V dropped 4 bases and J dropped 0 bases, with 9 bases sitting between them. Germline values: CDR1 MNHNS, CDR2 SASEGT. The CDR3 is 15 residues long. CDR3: CASSVGGANTGELFF. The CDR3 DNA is TGTGCCAGCAGTGTGGGGGGTGCGAACACCGGGGAGCTGTTTTTT.

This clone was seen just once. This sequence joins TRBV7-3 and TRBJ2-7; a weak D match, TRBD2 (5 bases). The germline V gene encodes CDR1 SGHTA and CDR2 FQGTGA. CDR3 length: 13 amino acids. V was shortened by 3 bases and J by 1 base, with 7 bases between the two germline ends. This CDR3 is CASSFGISYEQYF. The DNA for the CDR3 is TGTGCCAGCAGCTTCGGGATTTCCTACGAGCAGTACTTC. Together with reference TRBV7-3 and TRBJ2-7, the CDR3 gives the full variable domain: GAGVSQTPSNKVTEKGKYVELRCDPISGHTALYWYRQSLGQGPEFLIYFQGTGAADDSGLPNDRFFAVRPEGSVSTLKIQRTERGDSAVYLCASSFGISYEQYFGPGTRLTVT.